The 4 T cell receptor beta chains below come from one sample, sequenced in a study of shared clonotypes between healthy human individuals. TCRdb's table, derived via immunoSEQ multiplex PCR, lists solely in-frame clones and lacks some. The data show roughly 760,000 clones, with about 74% seen just once and approximately 1.6% held by the top ten. The sequenced sample was memory CD4+ T cells sorted from blood. Subset specified: CD45RA-negative fraction. All receptors derive from a woman aged 25 to 45 in good health.

This clone was seen just once. V and J are TRBV4-1 and TRBJ2-1; 12 bases are shared with TRBD2. CDR1 and CDR2 from the germline V gene are MGHRA and YSYEKL. The V and J ends lost 4 bases and 8 bases, in that order; junction bases with no gene match: 9. The CDR3 contains 16 residues. The CDR3 sequence is CASSRSRLAGVDEQFF. CDR3 nucleotide sequence: TGCGCCAGCAGCCGATCCCGACTAGCGGGAGTGGATGAGCAGTTCTTC.

V gene TRBV25-1 combines with J gene TRBJ2-5; 7 nucleotides match TRBD1. The germline CDR1 and CDR2 sequences are MGHDK and SYGVNS. The CDR3 extends over 14 amino acids. Trimming at V came to 3 bases and at J to 5 bases, leaving 6 bases not matched to a gene. The DNA of the CDR3 is TGTGCCAGCAGTGACCGACAGGGAGTCGAGACCCAGTACTTC. Translating gives CASSDRQGVETQYF.

The gene calls are TRBV10-2 and TRBJ2-5, with TRBD1 identical over 8 bases. J lost 6 bases, V lost 10 bases, and 4 bases had no gene match. In germline, CDR1 is WSHSY, CDR2 SAAADI. CDR3 length equals 11 residues. Here the CDR3 reads CATQGVKTQYF. The DNA for the CDR3 is TGCGCCACACAGGGGGTAAAGACCCAGTACTTC.

The gene calls are TRBV6-6 and TRBJ2-6; no clear D. Trimming removed 6 bases at V and 1 base at J, with 10 bases between. The CDR3 contains 15 residues. Germline V gene lookup returns CDR1 MNHNY and CDR2 SVGAGI (reference sequence). DNA for the CDR3: TGTGCCAGCAGCCCCGTTGGGTCTGGGGCCAACGTCCTGACTTTC. It translates to CASSPVGSGANVLTF.